This is a list of T cell receptor beta chains from one sample in a study of CD8 T cells in Susac syndrome. TCRdb reanalysed the immunoSEQ multiplex PCR reads using MiXCR and keeps one entry per CDR3 protein. Seen here are 230,000 or so distinct CDR3 sequences, 95% observed once, and the top ten hold 0.085% to 0.095%. The specimen sequenced was CD4+ T cells from PBMCs. These receptors originate from a human donor with multiple sclerosis. The conserved cysteine and the conserved F or W are not part of the CDR3 here. The order of the fields is clone size, CDR3 length, V gene, J gene, CDR3 protein. Where a row states a size, it is once, few, many or the class of an expanded clone; other rows omit it.

clone_size: NA; cdr3_length: 12; v_call: TRBV14; j_call: TRBJ2-3; cdr3_aa: ASSRQGTPDTQY
clone_size: once; cdr3_length: 12; v_call: TRBV6-6; j_call: TRBJ2-7; cdr3_aa: ASSYSPTSYEQY
clone_size: NA; cdr3_length: 11; v_call: TRBV9; j_call: TRBJ1-2; cdr3_aa: ASSRRDDYGYT
clone_size: NA; cdr3_length: 12; v_call: TRBV18; j_call: TRBJ2-7; cdr3_aa: ASSPAGLSYEQY
clone_size: NA; cdr3_length: 10; v_call: TRBV6-6; j_call: TRBJ2-7; cdr3_aa: ASKDARYEQY
clone_size: NA; cdr3_length: 11; v_call: TRBV20-1; j_call: TRBJ1-2; cdr3_aa: SAPKGVGYGYT
clone_size: NA; cdr3_length: 13; v_call: TRBV20-1; j_call: TRBJ2-5; cdr3_aa: SAPGLAGRQETQY
clone_size: NA; cdr3_length: 12; v_call: TRBV6-6; j_call: TRBJ2-7; cdr3_aa: ASCRGGSSYEQY
clone_size: once; cdr3_length: 16; v_call: TRBV12-3/TRBV12-4; j_call: TRBJ2-5; cdr3_aa: ASSSLSGTGKQQETQY
clone_size: NA; cdr3_length: 10; v_call: TRBV29-1; j_call: TRBJ1-1; cdr3_aa: SATPMNTEAF
clone_size: NA; cdr3_length: 15; v_call: TRBV9; j_call: TRBJ2-2; cdr3_aa: ASSKPGLAVITGELF
clone_size: NA; cdr3_length: 11; v_call: TRBV18; j_call: TRBJ1-1; cdr3_aa: ASSPGLNTEAF
clone_size: NA; cdr3_length: 7; v_call: TRBV20-1; j_call: TRBJ2-7; cdr3_aa: SAGGEQY
clone_size: NA; cdr3_length: 12; v_call: TRBV15; j_call: TRBJ1-2; cdr3_aa: ATKQGAESYGYT
clone_size: NA; cdr3_length: 13; v_call: TRBV30; j_call: TRBJ2-1; cdr3_aa: AWSEGESSYNEQF
clone_size: once; cdr3_length: 11; v_call: TRBV9; j_call: TRBJ2-1; cdr3_aa: ASSVAGMDEQF
clone_size: NA; cdr3_length: 12; v_call: TRBV2; j_call: TRBJ1-1; cdr3_aa: ASSEGRANTEAF
clone_size: NA; cdr3_length: 12; v_call: TRBV29-1; j_call: TRBJ1-2; cdr3_aa: SVLSRVNLYGYT
clone_size: NA; cdr3_length: 12; v_call: TRBV5-1; j_call: TRBJ2-2; cdr3_aa: ASSLLTATGELF
clone_size: once; cdr3_length: 12; v_call: TRBV5-1; j_call: TRBJ2-1; cdr3_aa: ASSLDPSYNEQF
clone_size: NA; cdr3_length: 11; v_call: TRBV14; j_call: TRBJ1-1; cdr3_aa: ASSQDMNTEAF
clone_size: NA; cdr3_length: 12; v_call: TRBV14; j_call: TRBJ2-2; cdr3_aa: ASSPDSYTGELF
clone_size: once; cdr3_length: 12; v_call: TRBV19; j_call: TRBJ2-7; cdr3_aa: ASRSGGTLYEQY
clone_size: NA; cdr3_length: 12; v_call: TRBV20-1; j_call: TRBJ2-7; cdr3_aa: SARAAGGYSEQY
clone_size: NA; cdr3_length: 15; v_call: TRBV20-1; j_call: TRBJ2-7; cdr3_aa: SASSPTGTGDLNEQY
clone_size: NA; cdr3_length: 15; v_call: TRBV20-1; j_call: TRBJ2-1; cdr3_aa: SALASGSRSSYNEQF